Sequencing of this T cell receptor beta chain was carried out in a study of blood T cells in healthy people across ages. It was with a sample-barcoded 5' primer and a J-beta primer mix that a second PCR of about 7 to 12 cycles was run. TCRdb passed the 5' RACE reads through MiXCR, listing each CDR3 protein once. The sample carries about 730,000 distinct CDR3 sequences, approximately 39% recorded once. This clonotype was picked up a small number of times. This CDR3 is built from 13 residues. Germline CDR1 reads SQVTM; CDR2 reads ANQGSEA. Trimming shortened V by 7 bases and J by 3 bases, and 15 bases separated the two germline ends.

Sequencing input: blood. The V call is TRBV29-1, the J call TRBJ1-2; a possible D gene is TRBD1 (5 bases). This TCR derives from a woman in her fifties or sixties in good health. For the CDR3, the DNA is TGCAGCGCCGCGTTCGGGACGGACTATGGCTACACCTTC. This codes for CSAAFGTDYGYTF.